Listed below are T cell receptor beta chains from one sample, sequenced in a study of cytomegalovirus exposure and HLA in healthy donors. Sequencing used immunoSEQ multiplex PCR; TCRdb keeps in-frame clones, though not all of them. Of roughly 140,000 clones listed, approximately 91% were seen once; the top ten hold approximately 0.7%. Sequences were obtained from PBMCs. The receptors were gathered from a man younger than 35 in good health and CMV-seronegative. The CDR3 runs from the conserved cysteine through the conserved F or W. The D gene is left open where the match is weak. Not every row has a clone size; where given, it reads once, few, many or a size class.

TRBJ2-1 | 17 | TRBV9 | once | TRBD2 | CASSVGPGLEGYNEQFF | TGTGCCAGCAGCGTAGGCCCGGGACTAGAGGGATACAATGAGCAGTTCTTC
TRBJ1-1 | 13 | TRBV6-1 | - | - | CASSWGGKTEAFF | TGTGCCAGCAGTTGGGGGGGGAAGACTGAAGCTTTCTTT
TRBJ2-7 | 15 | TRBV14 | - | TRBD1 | CASSPRDSSSYEQYF | TGTGCCAGCAGCCCCCGGGACAGTAGCTCCTACGAGCAGTACTTC
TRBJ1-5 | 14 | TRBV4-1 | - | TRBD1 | CASSQTQGSQPQHF | TGCGCCAGCAGCCAGACACAGGGGAGTCAGCCCCAGCATTTT
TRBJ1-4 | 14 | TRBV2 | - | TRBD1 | CASRRRQGGEKLFF | TGTGCCAGCAGGCGGAGACAGGGGGGGGAAAAACTGTTTTTT
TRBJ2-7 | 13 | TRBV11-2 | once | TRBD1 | CASSIQGGYEQYF | TGTGCCAGCAGCATACAGGGGGGCTACGAGCAGTACTTC
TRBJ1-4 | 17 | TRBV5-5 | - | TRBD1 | CASSPRTGITTNEKLFF | TGTGCCAGCAGCCCACGGACAGGGATTACAACTAATGAAAAACTGTTTTTT
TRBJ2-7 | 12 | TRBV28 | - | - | CASRQDSYEQYF | TGTGCCAGCAGACAGGACTCCTACGAGCAGTACTTC
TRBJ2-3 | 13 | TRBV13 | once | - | CASSYTGIDTQYF | TGTGCCAGCAGTTATACAGGGATAGATACGCAGTATTTT
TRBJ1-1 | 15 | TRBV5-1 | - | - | CASSLEVVRNTEAFF | TGCGCCAGCAGCTTGGAAGTGGTCAGGAACACTGAAGCTTTCTTT
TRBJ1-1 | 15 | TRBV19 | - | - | CASSIEMLWRTEAFF | TGTGCCAGTAGTATTGAGATGTTGTGGAGGACTGAAGCTTTCTTT
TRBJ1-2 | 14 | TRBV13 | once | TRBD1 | CASSLDRGLGGYTF | TGTGCCAGCAGCTTAGACAGGGGATTAGGTGGCTACACCTTC
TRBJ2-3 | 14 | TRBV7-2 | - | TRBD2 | CASSRTSGSDTQYF | TGTGCCAGCAGCCGTACTAGCGGTTCAGATACGCAGTATTTT
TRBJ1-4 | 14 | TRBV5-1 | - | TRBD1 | CASSLDRAFEKLFF | TGCGCCAGCAGTCTGGACAGGGCGTTTGAAAAACTGTTTTTT
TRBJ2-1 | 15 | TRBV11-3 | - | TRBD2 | CASSSRTSGGGLQFF | TGTGCCAGCAGCTCTCGGACTAGCGGAGGCGGGCTTCAGTTCTTC
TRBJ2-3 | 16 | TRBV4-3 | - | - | CASSQNSLSRTDTQYF | TGCGCCAGCAGCCAGAATAGCCTCTCTCGCACAGATACGCAGTATTTT
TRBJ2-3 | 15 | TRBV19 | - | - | CASSRAEGSFVTQYF | TGTGCCAGTTCCCGGGCGGAGGGGTCATTTGTTACGCAGTATTTT
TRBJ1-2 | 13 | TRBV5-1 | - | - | CASSLGGNYGYTF | TGCGCCAGCAGCTTGGGGGGCAACTATGGCTACACCTTC
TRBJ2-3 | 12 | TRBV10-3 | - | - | CAISSSTDTQYF | TGTGCCATCAGTTCTAGCACAGATACGCAGTATTTT
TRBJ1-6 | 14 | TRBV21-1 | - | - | CASSRRRGDSPLHF | TGTGCCAGCAGCAGGAGGAGGGGAGATTCACCCCTCCACTTT
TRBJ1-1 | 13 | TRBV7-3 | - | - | CASSSGARPEAFF | TGTGCCAGCAGCAGCGGGGCGAGGCCTGAAGCTTTCTTT
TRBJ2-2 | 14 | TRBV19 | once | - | CASSIDLYTGELFF | TGTGCCAGTAGTATAGACTTATACACCGGGGAGCTGTTTTTT
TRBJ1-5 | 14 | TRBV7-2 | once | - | CASSLTGSGQPQHF | TGTGCCAGCAGCCTGACAGGCTCTGGTCAGCCCCAGCATTTT
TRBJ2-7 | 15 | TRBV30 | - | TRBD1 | CAWSDNRGSSYEQYF | TGTGCCTGGAGTGATAACAGGGGTAGCTCCTACGAGCAGTACTTC
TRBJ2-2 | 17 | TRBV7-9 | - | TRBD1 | CASSPTPVTGSAGELFF | TGTGCCAGCAGCCCAACACCCGTGACAGGGTCTGCCGGGGAGCTGTTTTTT
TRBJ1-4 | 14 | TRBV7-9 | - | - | CASSLGQFNEKLFF | TGTGCCAGCAGCTTAGGACAGTTCAATGAAAAACTGTTTTTT
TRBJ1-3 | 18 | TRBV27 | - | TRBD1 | CASSPGTGLGRSGNTIYF | TGTGCCAGCAGTCCCGGGACAGGGCTCGGCCGCTCTGGAAACACCATATATTTT
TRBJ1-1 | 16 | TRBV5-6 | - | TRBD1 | CASSRETGGWKTEAFF | TGTGCCAGCAGCAGGGAGACAGGGGGCTGGAAAACTGAAGCTTTCTTT
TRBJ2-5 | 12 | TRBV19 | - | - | CASSVRGETQYF | TGTGCCAGTAGTGTCCGAGGGGAGACCCAGTACTTC
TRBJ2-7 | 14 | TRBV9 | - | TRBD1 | CASTRTGDSYEQYF | TGTGCCAGCACCCGGACAGGTGACTCCTACGAGCAGTACTTC
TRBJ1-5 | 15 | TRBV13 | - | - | CASSLGVQGDQPQHF | TGTGCCAGCAGCTTAGGTGTCCAGGGTGATCAGCCCCAGCATTTT
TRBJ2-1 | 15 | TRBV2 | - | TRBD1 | CASSEWTGAGNEQFF | TGTGCCAGCAGTGAATGGACAGGGGCGGGCAATGAGCAGTTCTTC
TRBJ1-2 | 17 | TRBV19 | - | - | CASNALSSFGTHYGYTF | TGTGCCAGTAACGCCCTATCCTCCTTCGGGACACACTATGGCTACACCTTC
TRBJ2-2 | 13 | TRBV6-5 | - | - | CASRTPNTGELFF | TGTGCCAGCCGGACACCGAACACCGGGGAGCTGTTTTTT
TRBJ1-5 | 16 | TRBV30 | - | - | CAWSVQGGALNQPQHF | TGTGCCTGGAGTGTTCAAGGAGGTGCCCTCAATCAGCCCCAGCATTTT
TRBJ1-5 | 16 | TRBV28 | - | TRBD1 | CASSSTGTGEGQPQHF | TGTGCCAGCAGTTCGACCGGGACAGGGGAAGGACAGCCCCAGCATTTT
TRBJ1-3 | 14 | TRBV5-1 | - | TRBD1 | CASSSQGAGNTIYF | TGCGCCAGCAGCTCTCAGGGGGCTGGAAACACCATATATTTT
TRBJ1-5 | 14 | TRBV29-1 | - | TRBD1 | CSVSDRDSNQPQHF | TGCAGCGTTTCCGACAGGGATAGCAATCAGCCCCAGCATTTT
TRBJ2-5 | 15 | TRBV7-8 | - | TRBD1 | CASSSIRGRQETQYF | TGTGCCAGCAGCTCAATCAGGGGGCGACAAGAGACCCAGTACTTC
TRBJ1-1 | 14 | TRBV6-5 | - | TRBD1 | CASRRSGGWTEAFF | TGTGCCAGCAGGAGATCAGGGGGGTGGACTGAAGCTTTCTTT
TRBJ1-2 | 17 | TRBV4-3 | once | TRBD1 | CASSHRDRGRDRGGYTF | TGCGCCAGCAGCCATCGCGATCGCGGCCGGGACAGGGGTGGCTACACCTTC
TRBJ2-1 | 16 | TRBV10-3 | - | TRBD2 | CAISQGLAGVYNEQFF | TGTGCCATCAGCCAAGGACTAGCGGGGGTATACAATGAGCAGTTCTTC
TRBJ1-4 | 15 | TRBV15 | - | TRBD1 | CATSIGDRGNEKLFF | TGTGCCACCAGCATCGGGGACAGGGGGAACGAAAAACTGTTTTTT
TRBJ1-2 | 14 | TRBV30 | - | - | CAWSRQTGYGGYTF | TGTGCCTGGAGTCGGCAAACGGGGTATGGCGGCTACACCTTC
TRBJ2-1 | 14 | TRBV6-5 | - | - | CASSYATTRGEQFF | TGTGCCAGCAGTTACGCAACAACTAGGGGGGAGCAGTTCTTC
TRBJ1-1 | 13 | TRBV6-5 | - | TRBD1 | CASRDTGGTEAFF | TGTGCCAGCAGGGATACAGGGGGGACTGAAGCTTTCTTT
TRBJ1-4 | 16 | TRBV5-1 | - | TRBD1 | CASSLGDRGRGEKLFF | TGCGCCAGCAGCTTGGGGGACAGGGGACGAGGGGAAAAACTGTTTTTT
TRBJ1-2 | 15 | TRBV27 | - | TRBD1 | CASSRQGASNYGYTF | TGTGCCAGTTCCAGACAGGGGGCATCTAACTATGGCTACACCTTC